Listed below are T cell receptor beta chains from one sample, sequenced in a study of CD8 T cells in ankylosing spondylitis. TCRdb fed the 5' RACE reads into MiXCR, producing one record per CDR3 protein. Of around 540,000 distinct CDR3 sequences in the sample, roughly 13% were seen once. Sequenced material: blood, either unsorted or a sorted T cell fraction (not recorded which). Receptors originate from a male donor with ankylosing spondylitis. Both conserved end residues are part of each CDR3. Fields, in order: V gene, J gene, D gene, clone size, CDR3 protein, CDR3 DNA. A D gene is named only where the DNA matches it firmly. Expanded clones are given a class, and other clones once, few, many or no size at all.

TRBV10-3	TRBJ1-5	TRBD1	few	CAISPGQGNNQPQHF	TGTGCCATCAGCCCCGGACAGGGAAACAATCAGCCCCAGCATTTT
TRBV5-5	TRBJ1-4	-	-	CASSLWGTTNEKLFF	TGTGCCAGCAGCCTTTGGGGGACAACTAATGAAAAACTGTTTTTT
TRBV2	TRBJ2-3	TRBD1	few	CASSQGQGGLTQYF	TGTGCCAGCAGTCAGGGACAGGGAGGGTTGACGCAGTATTTT
TRBV28	TRBJ2-5	-	-	CASSRPRGSQETQYF	TGTGCCAGCAGTCGCCCCCGGGGTAGCCAAGAGACCCAGTACTTC
TRBV5-1	TRBJ1-1	-	many	CASSLVTDTEAFF	TGCGCCAGCAGCTTGGTAACGGACACTGAAGCTTTCTTT
TRBV11-2	TRBJ2-1	TRBD2	few	CASSLRRDYDNEQFF	TGTGCCAGCAGCCTCAGGAGGGACTACGACAATGAGCAGTTCTTC
TRBV16	TRBJ2-7	-	many	CASSPRYEQYF	TGTGCCAGCAGCCCGCGCTACGAGCAGTACTTC
TRBV12-3/TRBV12-4	TRBJ2-5	-	-	CATMRGGSQETQYF	TGTGCCACCATGAGGGGGGGGTCTCAAGAGACCCAGTACTTC
TRBV3-1	TRBJ2-1	TRBD2	-	CASSPLPGLANRNEQFF	TGTGCCAGCAGCCCCCTCCCGGGACTAGCGAATCGGAATGAGCAGTTCTTC
TRBV7-2	TRBJ2-2	TRBD2	-	CASSLAPGLAGALGELFF	TGTGCCAGCAGCTTAGCACCGGGACTAGCGGGAGCTCTCGGGGAGCTGTTTTTT
TRBV15	TRBJ1-3	-	many	CATSRETSGNTIYF	TGTGCCACCAGCAGAGAGACTTCTGGAAACACCATATATTTT
TRBV4-2	TRBJ1-1	-	many	CASSQVTGIGTEAFF	TGTGCCAGCAGCCAAGTAACAGGGATAGGGACTGAAGCTTTCTTT
TRBV12-3/TRBV12-4	TRBJ1-4	-	-	CASSLMGGLTNEKLFF	TGTGCCAGCAGTTTAATGGGGGGGTTAACTAATGAAAAACTGTTTTTT
TRBV10-2	TRBJ1-2	-	-	CASSDPGTYGYTF	TGCGCCAGCAGTGATCCCGGGACCTATGGCTACACCTTC
TRBV6-6	TRBJ2-3	-	many	CASSYSTGGEYF	TGTGCCAGCAGTTACTCGACTGGGGGAGAGTATTTT
TRBV2	TRBJ1-1	-	few	CASSVTAQNTEAFF	TGTGCCAGCAGTGTGACGGCACAGAACACTGAAGCTTTCTTT
TRBV24-1	TRBJ2-1	-	-	CATSDLGHHNEQFF	TGTGCCACCAGTGATTTGGGACACCACAATGAGCAGTTCTTC
TRBV6-1	TRBJ1-5	-	many	CASSPGGNNQPQHF	TGTGCCAGCAGCCCCGGGGGGAACAATCAGCCCCAGCATTTT
TRBV20-1	TRBJ1-1	-	few	CSASGNMGNTEAFF	TGCAGTGCTAGCGGGAACATGGGGAACACTGAAGCTTTCTTT
TRBV5-1	TRBJ2-5	-	-	CASSLTGGLETQYF	TGCGCCAGCAGCTTGACTGGAGGTTTAGAGACCCAGTACTTC
TRBV5-8	TRBJ2-1	TRBD2	-	CASSWTSGRFNEQFF	TGTGCCAGCAGCTGGACTAGCGGGAGGTTCAATGAGCAGTTCTTC
TRBV7-7	TRBJ2-1	TRBD2	many	CASSLETSGSNEQFF	TGTGCCAGCAGCTTAGAAACTAGCGGGAGCAATGAGCAGTTCTTC
TRBV5-6	TRBJ2-5	TRBD2	-	CASSSAGTQETQYF	TGTGCCAGCAGCTCAGCGGGGACCCAAGAGACCCAGTACTTC
TRBV29-1	TRBJ2-1	-	few	CSGGPTGNEQFF	TGCAGCGGGGGACCAACAGGGAATGAGCAGTTCTTC
TRBV7-2	TRBJ1-5	TRBD1	-	CASSQTGASQPQHF	TGTGCCAGCAGCCAGACAGGGGCGAGTCAGCCCCAGCATTTT
TRBV7-2	TRBJ2-7	TRBD1	-	CASSLGTGVTYEQYF	TGTGCCAGCAGCTTAGGTACAGGGGTTACCTACGAGCAGTACTTC
TRBV5-1	TRBJ2-3	-	few	CASSFLARGTDTQYF	TGCGCCAGCAGCTTCTTGGCGAGGGGCACAGATACGCAGTATTTT
TRBV6-1	TRBJ2-1	-	-	CASSGPSGSYNEQFF	TGTGCCAGCAGTGGGCCCAGCGGGTCCTACAATGAGCAGTTCTTC
TRBV27	TRBJ2-1	TRBD2	-	CASSLELAGNEQFF	TGTGCCAGCAGTTTGGAACTAGCGGGAAATGAGCAGTTCTTC
TRBV5-5	TRBJ2-7	TRBD2	few	CASRIAGGDEQYF	TGTGCCAGCAGAATAGCGGGAGGAGACGAGCAGTACTTC
TRBV20-1	TRBJ2-3	TRBD1	-	CSAKTGGRDTQYF	TGCAGTGCCAAGACAGGGGGCAGAGATACGCAGTATTTT
TRBV20-1	TRBJ2-3	TRBD2	-	CSARVGRHGTDTQYF	TGCAGTGCTAGGGTCGGGAGGCATGGCACAGATACGCAGTATTTT
TRBV7-7	TRBJ2-2	-	-	CASSPSYETGELFF	TGTGCCAGCAGCCCAAGCTATGAAACCGGGGAGCTGTTTTTT
TRBV5-1	TRBJ2-6	-	-	CASSPEPPGTPSGANVLTF	TGCGCCAGCAGCCCTGAACCGCCAGGGACCCCCTCTGGGGCCAACGTCCTGACTTTC
TRBV20-1	TRBJ1-5	TRBD1	few	CSALQGGISNQPQHF	TGCAGTGCTTTGCAGGGGGGGATAAGCAATCAGCCCCAGCATTTT
TRBV7-9	TRBJ2-5	TRBD1	-	CASSSGQGKGETQYF	TGTGCCAGCAGCTCCGGACAGGGAAAAGGAGAGACCCAGTACTTC
TRBV15	TRBJ2-3	TRBD2	few	CASKRVAGGTTDTQYF	TGTGCCTCGAAGAGGGTTGCGGGAGGCACCACAGATACGCAGTATTTT
TRBV12-3/TRBV12-4	TRBJ2-6	-	many	CASSLSLGAGANVLTF	TGTGCCAGCAGTTTATCATTGGGGGCCGGGGCCAACGTCCTGACTTTC
TRBV29-1	TRBJ2-2	-	-	CSVGWQGTGELFF	TGCAGCGTTGGTTGGCAGGGCACCGGGGAGCTGTTTTTT
TRBV6-1	TRBJ1-2	-	-	CASSHPSGNYGYTF	TGTGCCAGCAGCCACCCCTCGGGAAACTATGGCTACACCTTC
TRBV20-1	TRBJ1-1	-	few	CSAPRGVFEAFF	TGCAGTGCCCCCCGGGGGGTCTTTGAAGCTTTCTTT
TRBV9	TRBJ2-2	TRBD1	-	CASSVGQGGELFF	TGTGCCAGCAGCGTCGGACAGGGCGGGGAGCTGTTTTTT
TRBV20-1	TRBJ2-1	TRBD2	few	CSARPLAGGRSEQFF	TGCAGTGCTAGACCTTTAGCGGGAGGGAGGAGTGAGCAGTTCTTC
TRBV29-1	TRBJ1-5	-	many	CSVSLDFNQPQHF	TGCAGCGTTTCACTGGACTTTAATCAGCCCCAGCATTTT
TRBV5-1	TRBJ2-5	-	-	CASSKEVGGETQYF	TGCGCCAGCAGCAAGGAGGTAGGGGGAGAGACCCAGTACTTC
TRBV6-1	TRBJ1-5	-	many	CASSGLGGQHNQPQHF	TGTGCCAGCAGTGGCCTGGGGGGGCAACACAATCAGCCCCAGCATTTT
TRBV7-7	TRBJ2-5	-	-	CASSPPPDQQETQYF	TGTGCCAGCAGCCCCCCCCCGGACCAGCAAGAGACCCAGTACTTC
TRBV2	TRBJ2-5	TRBD2	-	CASSELRGRAETQYF	TGTGCCAGCAGTGAACTACGCGGGAGGGCGGAGACCCAGTACTTC
TRBV24-1	TRBJ2-3	-	many	CATSDPRAGIGTQYF	TGTGCCACCAGTGACCCCAGGGCAGGGATCGGGACGCAGTATTTT
TRBV7-2	TRBJ2-6	-	-	CASSLARFGANVLTF	TGTGCCAGCAGCTTGGCCAGGTTTGGGGCCAACGTCCTGACTTTC
TRBV7-2	TRBJ2-5	-	-	CASSYRTGETQYF	TGTGCCAGCAGCTATCGGACGGGAGAGACCCAGTACTTC
TRBV11-1	TRBJ2-5	-	few	CASRGSDSYPETQYF	TGTGCCAGCAGGGGTTCGGACTCCTACCCCGAGACCCAGTACTTC
TRBV5-1	TRBJ1-4	TRBD1	few	CASSLEMTGAREKLFF	TGCGCCAGCAGCTTGGAGATGACAGGGGCGCGAGAAAAACTGTTTTTT
TRBV7-2	TRBJ1-1	-	few	CASSLAPFTTEAFF	TGTGCCAGCAGTCTAGCCCCTTTTACCACTGAAGCTTTCTTT
TRBV14	TRBJ2-1	-	-	CASSQVQGAYNEQFF	TGTGCCAGCAGCCAAGTACAGGGAGCCTACAATGAGCAGTTCTTC
TRBV12-3/TRBV12-4	TRBJ2-5	-	many	CASSFGQGEGETQYF	TGTGCCAGCAGTTTTGGTCAGGGGGAGGGAGAGACCCAGTACTTC
TRBV12-3/TRBV12-4	TRBJ2-5	TRBD2	-	CASKPLSGRGGQETQYF	TGTGCCAGCAAACCGCTTAGCGGGAGAGGGGGCCAAGAGACCCAGTACTTC
TRBV29-1	TRBJ2-7	-	few	CSVDIGVSYEQYF	TGCAGCGTTGATATTGGGGTCTCCTACGAGCAGTACTTC
TRBV15	TRBJ2-1	TRBD2	-	CATTLGLADYNEQFF	TGTGCCACCACCCTCGGACTAGCGGACTACAATGAGCAGTTCTTC
TRBV25-1	TRBJ2-5	TRBD2	many	CASSDGLAGGAQETQYF	TGTGCCAGCAGTGACGGACTAGCGGGAGGAGCCCAAGAGACCCAGTACTTC